This T cell receptor (beta chain) comes out of a study of neurological immune-mediated disorders (dated by TCRdb to about 2019). In the study overall: The study compared peripheral blood TCR-beta repertoires of HTLV-I-associated myelopathy (HAM/TSP) patients, multiple sclerosis patients and healthy controls using UMI-based sequencing. The approximately 110 TCR-beta libraries included longitudinal samples, technical triplicates and paired sorted CD4+ and CD8+ T-cell subsets alongside PBMC samples. The cohort included approximately 70 subjects: roughly 15 with HAM/TSP, some 35 with multiple sclerosis, and roughly 20 healthy controls.

For unsorted PBMC libraries, 2 million PBMCs were used after storage in RNAlater at -80 degrees C until RNA extraction. Peripheral blood was subjected to Ficoll-Hypaque density gradient centrifugation to isolate PBMCs, which were then cryopreserved in liquid nitrogen. V sheds 1 base and J sheds 5 bases, leaving 0 bases between their ends. Taken from the germline V gene, the CDR1 and CDR2 loops are ENHRY and SYGVKD. Including the terminal cysteine and phenylalanine, the CDR3 comprises 11 residues. Only the CDR3 DNA stays, 33 bases, in frame from base 1. Summary of the overall study and its limitations: TCR clonal expansion was greatest in HAM/TSP patients and smallest in MS patients, who ranked below even healthy controls. Across subjects, expanded clones never shared an identical CDR3 amino acid sequence, which suggests that the TCR-beta repertoires in every group were private.

The sample holds many counts of this clonotype. Which antigen it targets is not known. No base quality values were provided; no much bigger clone lies one nucleotide off. cDNA synthesis used template-switch 5'RACE with a primer carrying a 10-nucleotide random unique molecular identifier tagging each TCR transcript. Each sequencing run produced over 170 million TCR-beta sequences covering 15-18 subjects. The RNeasy kit was used for extraction of total RNA. TCR-beta VDJ regions were amplified with primers for the TCR constant region and the 5'RACE anchor, using the KAPA Real-time Library Amplification kit. Sample indexes and Illumina adaptors were added in a first PCR, after which library yield was increased in a second PCR. After purification with Ampure beads, the TCR product of roughly 650 bp was size-selected on a 2% E-gel SizeSelection system. Before pooling, library quality was checked on a Bioanalyzer, concentration was measured with Qubit, and libraries were quantified with the Kapa Library Quantification kit. Paired-end 2 x 150 bp sequencing of the libraries was performed on an Illumina HiSeq 2500. To increase sequence diversity, about 25-30% phiX was spiked into each library pool. On the authors' methods: The UMI-based MiGEC pipeline processed quality-filtered reads and removed over 80% of raw TCR sequences during error correction. VDJ genes were aligned to IMGT germline references, and each clonotype was defined by a unique CDR3 amino acid sequence together with V-J genes. VDJtools evaluated clonal expansion, Shannon diversity and CDR3 relatedness (CalcPairwiseDistances, ClusterSamples); CLCbio workbench built phylogenetic trees. Expanded clones were defined as having at least 8 unique UMIs, based on coefficient-of-variation modelling across technical triplicates. TCRdb handled the public reads itself, with Q25 trimming in fastp and clone calling in MiXCR, and kept productive beta chains. All rows with the same CDR3 protein become a single entry with the most common DNA and genes. For this entry, the V and J calls and clone size follow TCRdb and not the study's own pipeline. In all, the sample holds more than 20,000 distinct CDR3 sequences, and 15% of those were seen once. The top ten constitute around 14% of the sample.

This receptor was obtained from a female donor with HTLV-1-associated myelopathy (HAM/TSP). The rearranged segments are TRBV10-3 and TRBJ2-1, with an unclear D gene assignment. The sample was PBMCs. The CDR3 sequence is CAISEYNEQFF. The nucleotides read TGTGCCATCAGTGAGTACAATGAGCAGTTCTTC.